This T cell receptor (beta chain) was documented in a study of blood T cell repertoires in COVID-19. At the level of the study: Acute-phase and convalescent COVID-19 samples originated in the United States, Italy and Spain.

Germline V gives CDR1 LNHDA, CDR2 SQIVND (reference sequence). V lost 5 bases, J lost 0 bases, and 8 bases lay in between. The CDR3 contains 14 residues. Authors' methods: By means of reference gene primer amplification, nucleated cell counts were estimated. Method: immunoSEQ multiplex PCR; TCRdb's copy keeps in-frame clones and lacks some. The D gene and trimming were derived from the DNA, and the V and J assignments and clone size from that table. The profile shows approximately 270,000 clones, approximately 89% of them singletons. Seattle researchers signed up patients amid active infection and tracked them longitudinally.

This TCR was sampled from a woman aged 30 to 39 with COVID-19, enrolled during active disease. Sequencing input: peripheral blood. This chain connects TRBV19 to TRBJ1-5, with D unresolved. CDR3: CASSFQISNQPQHF. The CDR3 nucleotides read TGTGCCAGTAGTTTCCAGATTAGCAATCAGCCCCAGCATTTT.